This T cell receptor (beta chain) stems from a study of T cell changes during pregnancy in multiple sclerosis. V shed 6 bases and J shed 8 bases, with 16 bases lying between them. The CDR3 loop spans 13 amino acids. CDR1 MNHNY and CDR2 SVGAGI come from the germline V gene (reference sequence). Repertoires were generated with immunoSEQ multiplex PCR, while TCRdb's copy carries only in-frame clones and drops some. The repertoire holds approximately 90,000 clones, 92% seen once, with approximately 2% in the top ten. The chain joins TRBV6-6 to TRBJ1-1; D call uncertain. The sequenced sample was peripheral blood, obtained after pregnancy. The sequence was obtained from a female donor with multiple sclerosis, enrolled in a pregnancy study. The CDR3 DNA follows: TGTGCCAGCAGACGCGGCTACACCGGGGAAGCTTTCTTT. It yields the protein CASRRGYTGEAFF.